This is a list of T cell receptor beta chains from one sample in a study of cytomegalovirus exposure and HLA in healthy donors. Assay: immunoSEQ multiplex PCR; the TCRdb copy retains only in-frame clones and omits some. The profile covers roughly 130,000 clones, with 70% to 90% appearing a single time and under 3% taken by the ten largest. The specimen sequenced was PBMCs. These receptors all come from a man aged 18 to 29 in good health and CMV-seronegative. CDR3s include the opening cysteine and the closing phenylalanine or tryptophan. The order of the fields is CDR3 DNA, CDR3 protein, clone size, J gene, D gene, CDR3 length, V gene. A D gene is named only where the DNA matches it firmly. Not all rows give a size; the values are once, few, many and, for expanded clones, a class.

cdr3_nt: TGTGCCAGCAGTTACTGGACAGGGGAGAATCAGCCCCAGCATTTT
cdr3_aa: CASSYWTGENQPQHF
clone_size: NA
j_call: TRBJ1-5
d_call: TRBD1
cdr3_length: 15
v_call: TRBV6-6

cdr3_nt: TGCGCCAGCAGCTTGGGACTTCTCTCTGGGGCCAACGTCCTGACTTTC
cdr3_aa: CASSLGLLSGANVLTF
clone_size: NA
j_call: TRBJ2-6
d_call: NA
cdr3_length: 16
v_call: TRBV5-1

cdr3_nt: TGTGCCAGCAGCGAGGGACTCACCTACGAGCAGTACTTC
cdr3_aa: CASSEGLTYEQYF
clone_size: NA
j_call: TRBJ2-7
d_call: NA
cdr3_length: 13
v_call: TRBV7-2

cdr3_nt: TGTGCCAGCAGTTTAGACGAACGCGGCTATGGCTACACCTTC
cdr3_aa: CASSLDERGYGYTF
clone_size: once
j_call: TRBJ1-2
d_call: NA
cdr3_length: 14
v_call: TRBV27

cdr3_nt: TGTGCCAGCAGCGTAGCGACAGGGGGTGGCTACGAGCAGTACTTC
cdr3_aa: CASSVATGGGYEQYF
clone_size: NA
j_call: TRBJ2-7
d_call: TRBD1
cdr3_length: 15
v_call: TRBV9

cdr3_nt: TGTGCCTGGAGTAAAGCCCACAATCAGCCCCAGCATTTT
cdr3_aa: CAWSKAHNQPQHF
clone_size: NA
j_call: TRBJ1-5
d_call: NA
cdr3_length: 13
v_call: TRBV30

cdr3_nt: TGTGCCAGCAGTTTATACTTCCGGCAGGGGGCGGGAGGCTACACCTTC
cdr3_aa: CASSLYFRQGAGGYTF
clone_size: NA
j_call: TRBJ1-2
d_call: TRBD1
cdr3_length: 16
v_call: TRBV28

cdr3_nt: TGTGCCAGCGGGATATTTACAGGGGGCGAAAGGCACACTGAAGCTTTCTTT
cdr3_aa: CASGIFTGGERHTEAFF
clone_size: once
j_call: TRBJ1-1
d_call: TRBD1
cdr3_length: 17
v_call: TRBV7-2

cdr3_nt: TGTGCCAGCTCTGAGGCTAGCGGGAGTCGTTACGAGCAGTACTTC
cdr3_aa: CASSEASGSRYEQYF
clone_size: NA
j_call: TRBJ2-7
d_call: TRBD2
cdr3_length: 15
v_call: TRBV27

cdr3_nt: TGTGCCAGCAGTACCCTAGCGGGGGGGCCAGATACGCAGTATTTT
cdr3_aa: CASSTLAGGPDTQYF
clone_size: NA
j_call: TRBJ2-3
d_call: TRBD2
cdr3_length: 15
v_call: TRBV6-1

cdr3_nt: TGTGCCACCAGCAGAGACATCAGATCAACTAATGAAAAACTGTTTTTT
cdr3_aa: CATSRDIRSTNEKLFF
clone_size: NA
j_call: TRBJ1-4
d_call: NA
cdr3_length: 16
v_call: TRBV15

cdr3_nt: TGTGCCTGGAGTGAGACAGGGAAGGGGCCTGGAAACACCATATATTTT
cdr3_aa: CAWSETGKGPGNTIYF
clone_size: once
j_call: TRBJ1-3
d_call: TRBD1
cdr3_length: 16
v_call: TRBV30

cdr3_nt: TGTGCCCTGAATCTCTGGGCCGGAGGGTCCTACGAGCAGTACTTC
cdr3_aa: CALNLWAGGSYEQYF
clone_size: NA
j_call: TRBJ2-7
d_call: NA
cdr3_length: 15
v_call: TRBV30

cdr3_nt: TGTGCCAGCAGCTACTGGACAGTCACAGATACGCAGTATTTT
cdr3_aa: CASSYWTVTDTQYF
clone_size: NA
j_call: TRBJ2-3
d_call: NA
cdr3_length: 14
v_call: TRBV5-5

cdr3_nt: TGTGCCAGCCAGACAGGGTTGGTTGTAGAGACCCAGTACTTC
cdr3_aa: CASQTGLVVETQYF
clone_size: NA
j_call: TRBJ2-5
d_call: TRBD1
cdr3_length: 14
v_call: TRBV28